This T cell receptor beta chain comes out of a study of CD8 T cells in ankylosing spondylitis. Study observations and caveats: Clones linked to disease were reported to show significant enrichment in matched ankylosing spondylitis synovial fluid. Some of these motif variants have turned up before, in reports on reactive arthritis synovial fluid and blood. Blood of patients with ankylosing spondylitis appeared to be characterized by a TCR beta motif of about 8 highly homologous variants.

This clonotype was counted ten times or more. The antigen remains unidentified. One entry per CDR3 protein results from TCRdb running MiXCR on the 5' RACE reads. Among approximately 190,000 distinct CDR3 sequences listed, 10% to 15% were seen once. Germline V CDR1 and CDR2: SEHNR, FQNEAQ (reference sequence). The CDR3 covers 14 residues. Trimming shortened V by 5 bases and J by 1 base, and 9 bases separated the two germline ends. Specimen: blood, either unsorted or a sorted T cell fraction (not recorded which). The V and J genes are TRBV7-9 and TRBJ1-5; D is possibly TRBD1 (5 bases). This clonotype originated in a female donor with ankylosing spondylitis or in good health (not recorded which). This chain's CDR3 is CASSTDSSNQPQHF. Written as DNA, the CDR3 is TGTGCCAGCAGCACTGACAGCAGCAATCAGCCCCAGCATTTT.